A selection of T cell receptor beta chains follows, all from one sample in a study of spatial heterogeneity in lung cancer. TCRdb analysed the 5' RACE reads with MiXCR anew, one entry per CDR3 protein. The top ten hold roughly 32% of the sample, which has tens of thousands of distinct CDR3 sequences, approximately 10% seen once. This specimen was PBMCs, taken at follow-up. All receptors come from a male donor with early-stage non-small cell lung cancer. The CDR3 runs from the conserved cysteine through the conserved F or W. D genes are given only for firm matches. The size of a clone is reported for some rows only, either as once, few or many, or as a class for expanded clones.

j_call clone_size d_call v_call cdr3_nt cdr3_aa
TRBJ2-7 many TRBD1 TRBV6-5 TGTGCCAGCAAAAGGGACAGCTCCTACGAGCAGTACTTC CASKRDSSYEQYF
TRBJ2-2 - - TRBV10-3 TGTGCCATCAGTGCACGGGACGCGAAGACCGGGGAGCTGTTTTTT CAISARDAKTGELFF
TRBJ1-4 few - TRBV20-1 TGCAGTGCTAGAGAACCCAGACGGGGTGAAAAACTGTTTTTT CSAREPRRGEKLFF
TRBJ2-5 few TRBD2 TRBV9 TGTGCCAGCACCCGGTGGGAGGGGCGCGAAGAGACCCAGTACTTC CASTRWEGREETQYF
TRBJ1-4 many TRBD1 TRBV6-6 TGTGCCAGCAGTTACTCGGGGGGACAGGGTTCTGAAAAACTGTTTTTT CASSYSGGQGSEKLFF
TRBJ2-3 many TRBD2 TRBV29-1 TGCAGCGTAGGACTAGCGGGAGGAGCAGATACGCAGTATTTT CSVGLAGGADTQYF
TRBJ2-3 few TRBD2 TRBV20-1 TGCAGTGCTAGGGCCACTAGCGAAATCACAGATACGCAGTATTTT CSARATSEITDTQYF
TRBJ2-7 many - TRBV5-8 TGTGCCAGCATCCTCCGGGTCTCAGCGGACGAGCAGTACTTC CASILRVSADEQYF
TRBJ2-7 - - TRBV29-1 TGCAGCGTTGTCCCGGGTCTTGACGAGCAGTACTTC CSVVPGLDEQYF
TRBJ1-1 few - TRBV4-1 TGCGCCAGCAGCCACAGCTACGGCAACACTGAAGCTTTCTTT CASSHSYGNTEAFF
TRBJ2-7 - TRBD1 TRBV28 TGTGCCAGCAGTGGCCGGGACAGGAGCTCCTACGAGCAGTACTTC CASSGRDRSSYEQYF
TRBJ2-3 many - TRBV19 TGTGCCAGTAGTATACGGAGCGCTACCGTAGATACGCAGTATTTT CASSIRSATVDTQYF
TRBJ1-1 many - TRBV12-3/TRBV12-4 TGTGCCAGCAGTCAAACTTGGCGGGGGAACACTGAAGCTTTCTTT CASSQTWRGNTEAFF
TRBJ1-2 many - TRBV20-1 TGCAGTGCTAGAGATCCGAACAGGCGAATTTATGGCTACACCTTC CSARDPNRRIYGYTF
TRBJ2-1 - - TRBV4-1 TGCGCCAGCAGCCAATCCGAGTCCGGCCTAGCCGACAATGAGCAGTTCTTC CASSQSESGLADNEQFF
TRBJ1-5 many - TRBV27 TGTGCCAGCAGCCAACTGGGGCAGGGCATATCCAATCAGCCCCAGCATTTT CASSQLGQGISNQPQHF